The entry below describes one T cell receptor beta chain. This CDR3 spans 15 amino acids. The ends lost 5 bases at V and 7 bases at J; junction bases unmatched: 9. CDR1 MDHEN and CDR2 SYDVKM come from the germline V gene. The data were produced by immunoSEQ multiplex PCR, yet TCRdb's version contains in-frame clones alone and is incomplete. The table shows about 260,000 clones, with about four fifths occurring only once. This sample stems from a study of blood T cell repertoires in COVID-19. Study-level background: The cDNA or gDNA used as material had been derived from T cells, B-cell-depleted T cells, or PBMCs.

V gene TRBV28 combines with J gene TRBJ2-2, with 8 bases matching TRBD1. The source material was peripheral blood. The sequence came from a woman aged 35 to 49 who had recovered from COVID-19. The CDR3 here is CASSTTGGRVGELFF. The CDR3 DNA reads TGTGCCAGCAGTACCACAGGGGGTAGGGTCGGGGAGCTGTTTTTT.